This TCR beta chain was profiled in a study of identifying expanded T cells in peripheral blood. Remarks on this clone: Its antigen is unknown.

Assay: immunoSEQ multiplex PCR; the TCRdb copy retains only in-frame clones and omits some. The repertoire holds 65,000 to 95,000 clones, with 65% to 85% as singletons. Germline CDR1 and CDR2: SGHAT and FQDESV (reference sequence). The CDR3 sequence is 15 residues long. Trimming removed 1 base at V and 6 bases at J, with 13 bases between. Whole-study findings and limits: Technical replicates showed 0.9 to 1.5 changed clones; about 2 weeks roughly 16; four weeks 19. Variance in clone template counts between roughly two-week samples significantly increased with total template count across all healthy donors.

The receptor comes from a person aged 18 to 70 in good health. The V gene is TRBV11-1, the J gene TRBJ2-1, with D perhaps TRBD1 or TRBD2 (6 bases each). What was sequenced was blood. The CDR3 coding sequence is TGTGCCAGCAGCTTAGGAGGGGGGACGCGCAATGAGCAGTTCTTC. Its translation is CASSLGGGTRNEQFF.